These T cell receptor beta chains were read from a single sample in a study of blood T cell repertoires in COVID-19. Generated by immunoSEQ multiplex PCR, the TCRdb table keeps only in-frame clones and is missing some. The sample lists fewer than 150,000 clones, less than 90% occurring once. The specimen sequenced was PBMCs or T cells enriched from blood (not recorded which). The receptors shown here come from a man aged 30 to 39 who had recovered from COVID-19. The CDR3 runs from the conserved cysteine through the conserved F or W. Each record gives: clone size, V gene, D gene, J gene, CDR3 protein, CDR3 DNA. D genes are given only for firm matches. The size of a clone is reported for some rows only, either as once, few or many, or as a class for expanded clones.

few,TRBV4-1,-,TRBJ1-1,CASSPWAGPAFF,TGCGCCAGCAGCCCGTGGGCGGGGCCGGCTTTCTTT
-,TRBV2,-,TRBJ1-6,CASSGVFSGESYNSPLHF,TGTGCCAGCAGTGGAGTTTTCTCGGGGGAGTCCTATAATTCACCCCTCCACTTT
-,TRBV11-2,-,TRBJ1-5,CASSLDQGPQHF,TGTGCCAGCAGCCTAGACCAGGGGCCCCAGCATTTT
-,TRBV5-1,TRBD1,TRBJ2-2,CASSPKLGQRNTGELFF,TGCGCCAGCAGCCCGAAACTGGGACAGAGGAACACCGGGGAGCTGTTTTTT
-,TRBV10-1,TRBD2,TRBJ2-1,CASSDMRGASSYNEQFF,TGCGCCAGCAGTGATATGCGGGGGGCAAGCTCCTACAATGAGCAGTTCTTC
-,TRBV7-9,TRBD2,TRBJ2-1,CASSPTLAGDYNEQFF,TGTGCCAGCAGCCCCACCCTAGCGGGGGATTACAATGAGCAGTTCTTC
-,TRBV7-2,-,TRBJ1-3,CASSVQGTSSGNTIYF,TGTGCCAGCAGCGTTCAGGGGACCTCCTCTGGAAACACCATATATTTT
-,TRBV6-4,TRBD2,TRBJ2-1,CASSRTSGGVTYNEQFF,TGTGCCAGCAGTCGGACTAGCGGGGGGGTCACCTACAATGAGCAGTTCTTC
-,TRBV6-1,-,TRBJ1-1,CASRDTVNTEAFF,TGTGCCAGCAGGGATACAGTGAACACTGAAGCTTTCTTT
-,TRBV19,-,TRBJ1-5,CASSMYTGPNQPQHF,TGTGCCAGTAGTATGTATACAGGCCCCAATCAGCCCCAGCATTTT
-,TRBV27,TRBD2,TRBJ2-7,CASSAPGLAGVSYEQYF,TGTGCCAGCAGTGCACCGGGACTAGCGGGAGTCTCCTACGAGCAGTACTTC
-,TRBV10-3,-,TRBJ1-2,CAISATDNYGYTF,TGTGCCATCAGTGCAACAGATAACTATGGCTACACCTTC
-,TRBV3-1/TRBV3-2,TRBD2,TRBJ2-1,CASSQARTSGGSNNEQFF,TGTGCCAGCAGCCAGGCCCGGACTAGCGGGGGGTCTAACAATGAGCAGTTCTTC
-,TRBV30,-,TRBJ2-6,CAWSPGGGGANVLTF,TGTGCCTGGAGTCCCGGGGGTGGCGGGGCCAACGTCCTGACTTTC
-,TRBV27,-,TRBJ2-1,CASSSPGQRGHEQFF,TGTGCCAGCAGTTCGCCGGGCCAAAGGGGTCATGAGCAGTTCTTC
-,TRBV2,-,TRBJ2-7,CASWTDSSYEQYF,TGTGCCAGTTGGACCGACAGCTCCTACGAGCAGTACTTC
-,TRBV7-3,-,TRBJ1-5,CASSLTGDQPQHF,TGTGCCAGCAGCTTAACAGGGGATCAGCCCCAGCATTTT
-,TRBV7-9,-,TRBJ2-1,CASSYEQGNEQFF,TGTGCCAGCAGCTACGAACAGGGCAATGAGCAGTTCTTC
-,TRBV24-1,TRBD1,TRBJ1-5,CATSDPRDRDHNQPQHF,TGTGCCACCAGTGATCCCCGGGACAGGGACCACAATCAGCCCCAGCATTTT
once,TRBV5-8,-,TRBJ1-5,CASSSQQQQPQHF,TGTGCCAGCAGCTCCCAACAGCAACAGCCCCAGCATTTT
-,TRBV9,TRBD1,TRBJ1-2,CASSVGDRPHYGYTF,TGTGCCAGCAGCGTGGGGGACAGACCCCACTATGGCTACACCTTC
-,TRBV19,TRBD1,TRBJ2-2,CASSGWTGNTGELFF,TGTGCCAGTAGTGGATGGACAGGGAACACCGGGGAGCTGTTTTTT
-,TRBV7-9,TRBD2,TRBJ2-3,CASSSPTGRASLMTDTQYF,TGTGCCAGCAGCTCACCGACCGGGAGGGCCAGCCTGATGACAGATACGCAGTATTTT
once,TRBV2,TRBD2,TRBJ2-3,CASSDGRLAGLRTDTQYF,TGTGCCAGCAGTGATGGGCGCCTAGCGGGGCTCCGCACAGATACGCAGTATTTT
once,TRBV4-1,-,TRBJ2-5,CASSQGTLNQETQYF,TGCGCCAGCAGCCAAGGTACTTTAAACCAAGAGACCCAGTACTTC
-,TRBV3-1/TRBV3-2,-,TRBJ2-2,CASSQDWGRGTGELFF,TGTGCCAGCAGCCAAGATTGGGGCAGGGGCACCGGGGAGCTGTTTTTT
-,TRBV27,TRBD1,TRBJ1-4,CASMRDREEKLFF,TGTGCCAGCATGCGAGACAGGGAGGAAAAACTGTTTTTT
-,TRBV5-6,-,TRBJ2-3,CASSHAGTDVWYF,TGTGCCAGCAGCCACGCTGGGACTGATGTGTGGTATTTT
-,TRBV11-1,TRBD2,TRBJ2-1,CASSVSGSSYNEQFF,TGTGCCAGCAGCGTTAGCGGGAGCTCCTACAATGAGCAGTTCTTC
once,TRBV6-5,-,TRBJ2-1,CASSSLSSAFSEQFF,TGTGCCAGCAGTTCCTTGAGTAGCGCCTTTAGTGAGCAGTTCTTC
few,TRBV2,-,TRBJ1-6,CASSEAGPGESPLHF,TGTGCCAGCAGTGAAGCCGGGCCAGGGGAATCACCCCTCCACTTT
-,TRBV13,-,TRBJ1-3,CASSDRSSGNTIYF,TGTGCCAGCAGCGACAGGTCCTCTGGAAACACCATATATTTT
-,TRBV15,-,TRBJ2-1,CATSRVGRGANEQFF,TGTGCCACCAGCAGAGTTGGCAGGGGGGCCAATGAGCAGTTCTTC
-,TRBV19,TRBD1,TRBJ2-7,CASSSGQGKTYEQYF,TGTGCCAGTAGTTCGGGACAGGGGAAGACCTACGAGCAGTACTTC
once,TRBV7-7,TRBD2,TRBJ2-7,CASSPGTSSLYEQYF,TGTGCCAGCAGCCCCGGGACTAGCTCCCTCTACGAGCAGTACTTC
once,TRBV7-2,TRBD1,TRBJ2-2,CASSPETGLLGGELFF,TGTGCCAGCAGCCCCGAGACAGGGCTGTTAGGCGGGGAGCTGTTTTTT
-,TRBV5-1,TRBD1,TRBJ1-1,CASSPRGTGNTEAFF,TGCGCCAGCAGCCCCCGCGGGACAGGAAACACTGAAGCTTTCTTT
-,TRBV3-1/TRBV3-2,-,TRBJ1-2,CASSQDRLGPPNYGYTF,TGTGCCAGCAGCCAAGACCGTTTGGGGCCGCCTAACTATGGCTACACCTTC
-,TRBV29-1,-,TRBJ1-5,CSVGGGGNQPQHF,TGCAGCGTTGGCGGCGGGGGAAATCAGCCCCAGCATTTT
-,TRBV13,-,TRBJ2-5,CASSFTPRPGETQYF,TGTGCCAGCAGCTTCACGCCCAGGCCGGGGGAGACCCAGTACTTC
-,TRBV4-1,-,TRBJ2-2,CASSQDSSGNTGELFF,TGCGCCAGCAGCCAAGATTCTTCGGGAAACACCGGGGAGCTGTTTTTT
-,TRBV18,-,TRBJ1-1,CASSADGKNTEAFF,TGTGCCAGCTCAGCTGACGGGAAGAACACTGAAGCTTTCTTT
-,TRBV10-2,TRBD2,TRBJ2-1,CASTEGGLAGSNEQFF,TGCGCCAGCACTGAGGGGGGGCTAGCGGGATCGAATGAGCAGTTCTTC
-,TRBV6-5,TRBD1,TRBJ1-1,CASNGQGRTEAFF,TGTGCCAGCAATGGACAGGGTCGGACTGAAGCTTTCTTT
-,TRBV5-1,TRBD1,TRBJ2-3,CASSSSQGLGTDTQYF,TGCGCCAGCAGCTCATCACAGGGGTTAGGGACAGATACGCAGTATTTT
few,TRBV5-1,TRBD2,TRBJ2-1,CASSAWGGLASSYNEQFF,TGCGCCAGCAGCGCATGGGGCGGACTAGCGAGCTCCTACAATGAGCAGTTCTTC
-,TRBV20-1,-,TRBJ2-2,CSASYGPGELFF,TGCAGTGCTAGTTATGGGCCCGGGGAGCTGTTTTTT
few,TRBV25-1,-,TRBJ1-3,CASSEYRDVNTIYF,TGTGCCAGCAGTGAATACAGGGATGTAAACACCATATATTTT
medium-sized,TRBV30,-,TRBJ1-1,CAWSVPLSGTEAFF,TGTGCCTGGAGTGTCCCATTATCGGGCACTGAAGCTTTCTTT
-,TRBV5-4,TRBD1,TRBJ1-6,CASSLVGTGGLLF,TGTGCCAGCAGCTTGGTGGGGACAGGGGGCCTCTTATTT
-,TRBV7-6,TRBD2,TRBJ2-5,CASSLGTSGRVEETQYF,TGTGCCAGCAGCTTAGGGACTAGCGGGAGGGTTGAGGAGACCCAGTACTTC
-,TRBV29-1,-,TRBJ2-1,CSVGGWDIQGPREQFF,TGCAGCGTTGGCGGTTGGGACATACAGGGCCCGAGGGAGCAGTTCTTC
-,TRBV27,TRBD1,TRBJ1-6,CASSKDRVNSPLHF,TGTGCCAGCAGCAAGGACAGGGTTAATTCACCCCTCCACTTT
-,TRBV12-3/TRBV12-4,-,TRBJ2-5,CASSNTFQETQYF,TGTGCCAGCAGCAACACGTTCCAAGAGACCCAGTACTTC
-,TRBV18,-,TRBJ2-3,CASSPPLQGADTQYF,TGTGCCAGCTCACCCCCCCTACAGGGTGCCGATACGCAGTATTTT
-,TRBV28,-,TRBJ1-2,CASFPPRGSRDGYTF,TGTGCCAGCTTCCCTCCTCGGGGGAGTAGGGATGGCTACACCTTC
once,TRBV18,TRBD1,TRBJ2-7,CASSVSRDRTVEQYF,TGTGCCAGCTCTGTCTCCCGGGACAGAACCGTCGAGCAGTACTTC
-,TRBV5-6,TRBD1,TRBJ2-7,CASSPTGSYEQYF,TGTGCCAGCAGCCCGACAGGGTCCTACGAGCAGTACTTC
once,TRBV6-5,-,TRBJ2-2,CASKQTTNTGELFF,TGTGCCAGCAAGCAGACTACGAACACCGGGGAGCTGTTTTTT
-,TRBV7-9,TRBD2,TRBJ2-7,CASSPMTSGSSYEQYF,TGTGCCAGCAGCCCTATGACTAGCGGAAGCTCCTACGAGCAGTACTTC